A selection of T cell receptor beta chains follows, all from one sample in a study of blood T cell repertoires in COVID-19. Some clones are missing from TCRdb's copy, which holds only in-frame ones; the method was immunoSEQ multiplex PCR. The sample has about 140,000 clones, 84% seen once. The sample comprised peripheral blood. The receptors derive from a human donor in a cohort sampled during active COVID-19. Each CDR3 is given with its conserved first and last residue. Fields, in order: D gene, V gene, J gene, clone size, CDR3 DNA, CDR3 protein. The D gene is left open where the match is weak. Clone sizes are given selectively: once, few, many, or a class where the clone is expanded.

d_call: -
v_call: TRBV7-3
j_call: TRBJ2-3
clone_size: once
cdr3_nt: TGTGCCAGCAGCTCCAGGGTCGGAGAAACAGATACGCAGTATTTT
cdr3_aa: CASSSRVGETDTQYF

d_call: TRBD1
v_call: TRBV6-1
j_call: TRBJ2-3
clone_size: -
cdr3_nt: TGTGCCAGCAGTGAGGGGACAGGGGGCTTTCGGGCAGATACGCAGTATTTT
cdr3_aa: CASSEGTGGFRADTQYF

d_call: TRBD1
v_call: TRBV28
j_call: TRBJ1-3
clone_size: once
cdr3_nt: TGTGCCAGCAGTGCCAGGGGACAGATCTCTGGAAACACCATATATTTT
cdr3_aa: CASSARGQISGNTIYF

d_call: -
v_call: TRBV3-1/TRBV3-2
j_call: TRBJ2-7
clone_size: -
cdr3_nt: TGTGCCAGCAGCCAACAGGGGCACAACTCCTACGAGCAGTACTTC
cdr3_aa: CASSQQGHNSYEQYF

d_call: -
v_call: TRBV18
j_call: TRBJ1-2
clone_size: -
cdr3_nt: TGTGCCAGCTCCCTCATTTCTGGACAGAAGCAGACCACTCTTTCCTATGGCTACACCTTC
cdr3_aa: CASSLISGQKQTTLSYGYTF

d_call: TRBD2
v_call: TRBV6-5
j_call: TRBJ2-1
clone_size: -
cdr3_nt: TGTGCCAGCAGGGAGCGGGGGGGCCGGTACAATGAGCAGTTCTTC
cdr3_aa: CASRERGGRYNEQFF

d_call: -
v_call: TRBV4-1
j_call: TRBJ1-1
clone_size: few
cdr3_nt: TGCGCCAGCAGCCAAGGGCAGGCAGGGCGCACTGAAGCTTTCTTT
cdr3_aa: CASSQGQAGRTEAFF

d_call: -
v_call: TRBV30
j_call: TRBJ2-6
clone_size: once
cdr3_nt: TGTGCCTGGAGTCCAAACACACCGTTCTCTGGGGCCAACGTCCTGACTTTC
cdr3_aa: CAWSPNTPFSGANVLTF

d_call: -
v_call: TRBV18
j_call: TRBJ2-5
clone_size: -
cdr3_nt: TGTGCCAGCTCACCCCGCCCGGGGGGCTCCCAAGAGACCCAGTACTTC
cdr3_aa: CASSPRPGGSQETQYF

d_call: -
v_call: TRBV3-1/TRBV3-2
j_call: TRBJ1-5
clone_size: -
cdr3_nt: TGTGCCAGCAGCCAAGCCGGGCAGCCCCAGCATTTT
cdr3_aa: CASSQAGQPQHF

d_call: TRBD1
v_call: TRBV3-1/TRBV3-2
j_call: TRBJ2-5
clone_size: -
cdr3_nt: TGTGCCAGCAGGGAAATGGGACAGTTCCAAGAGACCCAGTACTTC
cdr3_aa: CASREMGQFQETQYF

d_call: TRBD1
v_call: TRBV27
j_call: TRBJ1-1
clone_size: -
cdr3_nt: TGTGCCAGCAGTCTTGGGACAGCAAACACTGAAGCTTTCTTT
cdr3_aa: CASSLGTANTEAFF

d_call: TRBD1
v_call: TRBV9
j_call: TRBJ1-2
clone_size: -
cdr3_nt: TGTGCCAGCAGCGGTCAAACAGGGGGTCTTAACTATGGCTACACCTTC
cdr3_aa: CASSGQTGGLNYGYTF

d_call: -
v_call: TRBV15
j_call: TRBJ1-5
clone_size: -
cdr3_nt: TGTGCCACCAGCAGAGATCGGGGGAGTAGCAATCAGCCCCAGCATTTT
cdr3_aa: CATSRDRGSSNQPQHF

d_call: TRBD2
v_call: TRBV9
j_call: TRBJ2-5
clone_size: -
cdr3_nt: TGTGCCAGCAGCGTTGGCGGGGGGAACCTCCAAGAGACCCAGTACTTC
cdr3_aa: CASSVGGGNLQETQYF

d_call: -
v_call: TRBV5-1
j_call: TRBJ2-7
clone_size: -
cdr3_nt: TGCGCCAGCAGCTCCCCGGGACAATACTACGAGCAGTACTTC
cdr3_aa: CASSSPGQYYEQYF

d_call: TRBD1
v_call: TRBV10-3
j_call: TRBJ1-3
clone_size: -
cdr3_nt: TGTGCCATCAGAAGTGGAGACAGGGTCCTCTCTGGAAACACCATATATTTT
cdr3_aa: CAIRSGDRVLSGNTIYF

d_call: -
v_call: TRBV5-1
j_call: TRBJ2-2
clone_size: -
cdr3_nt: TGCGCCAGCAGCCCCTTCCCTCTAGATTCGAGCACCGGGGAGCTGTTTTTT
cdr3_aa: CASSPFPLDSSTGELFF

d_call: -
v_call: TRBV7-2
j_call: TRBJ2-5
clone_size: -
cdr3_nt: TGTGCCAGCAGCTTAGTAGGTTCGTGGGCAGGGGAGACCCAGTACTTC
cdr3_aa: CASSLVGSWAGETQYF

d_call: TRBD1
v_call: TRBV2
j_call: TRBJ2-2
clone_size: once
cdr3_nt: TGTGCCAGCAGTCAAACCGGAGATCCCTTGACAGGGGGCTCCGCCGGGGAGCTGTTTTTT
cdr3_aa: CASSQTGDPLTGGSAGELFF

d_call: -
v_call: TRBV28
j_call: TRBJ1-1
clone_size: -
cdr3_nt: TGTGCCAGCAGGACTAGGCGGACCACTGAAGCTTTCTTT
cdr3_aa: CASRTRRTTEAFF

d_call: TRBD2
v_call: TRBV2
j_call: TRBJ2-1
clone_size: -
cdr3_nt: TGTGCCAGCAGTTTAAACCTAGCGGGGGGGTTCGGTGAGCAGTTCTTC
cdr3_aa: CASSLNLAGGFGEQFF

d_call: -
v_call: TRBV18
j_call: TRBJ2-3
clone_size: -
cdr3_nt: TGTGCCAGCTCAGCAACTCGTGGGAGTAGCACAGATACGCAGTATTTT
cdr3_aa: CASSATRGSSTDTQYF

d_call: -
v_call: TRBV7-9
j_call: TRBJ1-4
clone_size: -
cdr3_nt: TGTGCCAGCAGCCCTTTGGCAGATAATGAAAAACTGTTTTTT
cdr3_aa: CASSPLADNEKLFF

d_call: -
v_call: TRBV4-2
j_call: TRBJ1-6
clone_size: few
cdr3_nt: TGTGCCAGCAGCCAACCGGGTTCAAATTCACCCCTCCACTTT
cdr3_aa: CASSQPGSNSPLHF

d_call: TRBD1
v_call: TRBV14
j_call: TRBJ1-1
clone_size: few
cdr3_nt: TGTGCCAGCAGCCCCCACAGGGGGCGAGAGACTGAAGCTTTCTTT
cdr3_aa: CASSPHRGRETEAFF

d_call: -
v_call: TRBV18
j_call: TRBJ1-2
clone_size: -
cdr3_nt: TGTGCCAGCTCACCAAGGGGCGGGGCAGGAGGACTTTCCTATGGCTACACCTTC
cdr3_aa: CASSPRGGAGGLSYGYTF

d_call: -
v_call: TRBV2
j_call: TRBJ2-7
clone_size: -
cdr3_nt: TGTGCCAGCAGTGAAGCCAGACACTCCTACGAGCAGTACTTC
cdr3_aa: CASSEARHSYEQYF

d_call: TRBD1
v_call: TRBV6-1
j_call: TRBJ1-5
clone_size: once
cdr3_nt: TGTGCCAGCAGTGAGAGGACAGGGGGCGGCAATCAGCCCCAGCATTTT
cdr3_aa: CASSERTGGGNQPQHF

d_call: -
v_call: TRBV7-8
j_call: TRBJ1-4
clone_size: few
cdr3_nt: TGTGCCAGCAGCGCCTACGGGTTGAGGAAGGAAAAACTGTTTTTT
cdr3_aa: CASSAYGLRKEKLFF

d_call: TRBD1
v_call: TRBV24-1
j_call: TRBJ1-1
clone_size: -
cdr3_nt: TGTGCCACCAGTGATCCCGGGACAGGGGGGATAATGGAGAACACTGAAGCTTTCTTT
cdr3_aa: CATSDPGTGGIMENTEAFF

d_call: -
v_call: TRBV30
j_call: TRBJ2-7
clone_size: -
cdr3_nt: TGTGCCTGGGGGAGCTCCTACGAGCAGTACTTC
cdr3_aa: CAWGSSYEQYF

d_call: -
v_call: TRBV7-6
j_call: TRBJ1-6
clone_size: once
cdr3_nt: TGTGCCAGCAGGGGGACTGACTCCTATAATTCACCCCTCCACTTT
cdr3_aa: CASRGTDSYNSPLHF

d_call: -
v_call: TRBV19
j_call: TRBJ2-5
clone_size: -
cdr3_nt: TGTGCCAGTAGTACCCCGAGGGGGAAAGAGACCCAGTACTTC
cdr3_aa: CASSTPRGKETQYF

d_call: -
v_call: TRBV20-1
j_call: TRBJ2-5
clone_size: -
cdr3_nt: TGCAGTGCTAGTTCGGGGGGCACCTGGGAGACCCAGTACTTC
cdr3_aa: CSASSGGTWETQYF

d_call: TRBD2
v_call: TRBV19
j_call: TRBJ2-1
clone_size: -
cdr3_nt: TGTGCCAGTAGTATAGAGCGGGGGGGCCAGTTCTTC
cdr3_aa: CASSIERGGQFF

d_call: TRBD2
v_call: TRBV4-3
j_call: TRBJ2-4
clone_size: -
cdr3_nt: TGCGCCAGCAGCCAAGACGGGGGGTTTAGTTCAGCCAAAAACATTCAGTACTTC
cdr3_aa: CASSQDGGFSSAKNIQYF